This TCR beta chain is from a study of regulatory T cells in long-lasting Graves disease. The CDR3 extends over 21 amino acids. Deletions cut 8 bases from V and 2 bases from J, with 31 bases between. Germline loops: CDR1 MNHNS, CDR2 SASEGT. Study-wide points: Persistent disease samples used TRBV28, TRBJ1-2 and TRBJ2-5 preferentially.

TCR beta libraries were built with iRepertoire HTBI primers and Arm-PCR of CDR3 regions. TCRdb re-derived calls from the multiplex PCR reads in MiXCR, one entry per CDR3 protein. The sample records about 540,000 distinct CDR3 sequences, around an eighth being singletons. The time point: newly diagnosed GD, antithyroid drugs for less than 3 months. Generation of the TCR library employed RNA extracted from PBMCs. This clonotype was recorded many times. Its antigen is not known. The sample was also reused in another study, on T cells in Graves' hyperthyroidism and ophthalmopathy. As that report states: The authors deemed Graves' hyperthyroidism stable absent ophthalmopathy progression within 18 months. Hyperthyroidism patients were newly diagnosed, had disease duration under 2 months, and were aged 18 to 65 years.

The chain has TRBV6-1 and TRBJ2-6; D tentatively reads TRBD1 or TRBD2 (5 bases each). The source was peripheral blood mononuclear cells (PBMCs), collected at new diagnosis, from a patient treated with antithyroid drugs. The source is a man aged 25 to 40 with Graves disease. CDR3 sequence reads: CASREYLGWGTPLTGANVLTF. The CDR3 nucleotides read TGTGCCAGCCGGGAATACTTAGGCTGGGGGACGCCTTTAACTGGGGCCAACGTCCTGACTTTC.